This record covers a single TCR beta chain. Its antigen is still unknown. Base quality data are lacking; no much larger clone is found one base away. In Seattle, one collaborating source enrolled patients while the infection was active and tracked those patients longitudinally over the course of disease. Each collaborating institution followed its own protocols to collect whole blood in K2EDTA tubes. For TCRbeta analysis, collaborators shipped samples as frozen whole blood, isolated PBMCs, or DNA extracted from either of those sample types. The entry originates in a study of blood T cell repertoires in COVID-19 (dated by TCRdb to about 2020). With regard to the full study: Samples covering the acute and convalescent phases of COVID-19 were provided by collaborators in the United States, Italy and Spain. The material from the prospective study consisted of cDNA or gDNA derived from T cells, B-cell-depleted T cells, or PBMCs. The dataset comprised deeply sampled blood TCRbeta repertoires from subjects exposed to, actively infected with, or recovered from COVID-19. The repertoires were released in a freely available public database intended as a resource for research on the immune response to SARS-CoV-2. Samples were obtained from the ongoing ImmuneRACE study (first 160 participants) and from 1,000 to 1,500 subjects provided by 6 global collaborators. The sample metadata nearly always contained a de-identified subject ID, COVID-19 status, age in years and sex. Where available, HLA class I and class II types were taken from metadata supplied by the sample provider and were not determined by assay-based typing. Findings and caveats that apply to the study as a whole: The amount of clinical and demographic metadata varied by source and participant and was provided uncurated.

From the cysteine through the phenylalanine, the CDR3 covers 13 amino acids. Just CDR3 DNA is preserved here, 39 bases in frame from base 1. CDR1 WSHSY and CDR2 SAAADI were looked up in the germline V gene. V has 11 bases trimmed and J has 2 bases trimmed; junction bases matching no gene number 4. TCRbeta CDR3 regions were amplified from genomic DNA using the immunoSEQ Assay, a bias-controlled multiplex PCR. Per the original workflow: Nucleated cell counts per sample were estimated from amplification of reference gene primers within the assay. To quantify the absolute abundance of each unique TCRbeta CDR3 rearrangement, sequence reads were collapsed and filtered. For each sample, productive Simpson clonality was calculated by taking the square root of Simpson's diversity index across productive rearrangements. TCRdb holds this immuneACCESS table with in-frame rearrangements only. Some clones are missing; in checked studies, unresolved V genes explain under half, and the rest has no known cause. D and trimming were read from the DNA, whereas the V and J calls and clone size are those reported in that table. The sample table holds 80,000 or so clones, of which roughly 85% were seen once. The top ten constitute 9.6% of the sample.

Sequenced: peripheral blood. The chain was built from TRBV10-2 and TRBJ2-1; 9 bases in the junction line up with TRBD2. This sequence originates from a man aged 45-65 years with COVID-19, enrolled during active disease. The DNA sequence reads TGCGCCGGTAGCGGGAGAACCTACAATGAGCAGTTCTTC. Its product reads: CAGSGRTYNEQFF.